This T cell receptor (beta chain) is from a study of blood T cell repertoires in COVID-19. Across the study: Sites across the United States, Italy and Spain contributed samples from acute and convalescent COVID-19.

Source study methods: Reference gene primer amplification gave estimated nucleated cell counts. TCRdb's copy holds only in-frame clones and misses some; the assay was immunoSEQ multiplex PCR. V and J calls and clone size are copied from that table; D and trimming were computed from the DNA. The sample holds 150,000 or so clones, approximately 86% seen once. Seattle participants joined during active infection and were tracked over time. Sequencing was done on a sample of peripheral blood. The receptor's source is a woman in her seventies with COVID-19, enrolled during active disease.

In DNA, the CDR3 is TGTGCCAGCAGTTTGGTTGCCAGGGGGCGCGAGCAGTACTTC. It codes for CASSLVARGREQYF. The genes are TRBV28 and TRBJ2-7, with 8 bases lining up with TRBD1. The CDR3 is 14 amino acids. The germline CDR1 and CDR2 sequences are MDHEN and SYDVKM. Unmatched junction bases numbered 7, after V lost 3 bases and J lost 6 bases.